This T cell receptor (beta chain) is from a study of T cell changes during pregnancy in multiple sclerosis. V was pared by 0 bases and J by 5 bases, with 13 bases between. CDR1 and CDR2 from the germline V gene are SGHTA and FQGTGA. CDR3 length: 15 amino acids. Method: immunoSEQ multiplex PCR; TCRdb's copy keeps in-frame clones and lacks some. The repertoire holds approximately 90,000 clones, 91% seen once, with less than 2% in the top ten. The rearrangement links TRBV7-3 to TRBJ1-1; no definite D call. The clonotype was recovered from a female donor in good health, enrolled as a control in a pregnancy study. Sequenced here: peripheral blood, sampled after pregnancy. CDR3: CASSLTSAGGTEAFF. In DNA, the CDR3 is TGTGCCAGCAGCTTAACGTCGGCGGGAGGAACTGAAGCTTTCTTT.